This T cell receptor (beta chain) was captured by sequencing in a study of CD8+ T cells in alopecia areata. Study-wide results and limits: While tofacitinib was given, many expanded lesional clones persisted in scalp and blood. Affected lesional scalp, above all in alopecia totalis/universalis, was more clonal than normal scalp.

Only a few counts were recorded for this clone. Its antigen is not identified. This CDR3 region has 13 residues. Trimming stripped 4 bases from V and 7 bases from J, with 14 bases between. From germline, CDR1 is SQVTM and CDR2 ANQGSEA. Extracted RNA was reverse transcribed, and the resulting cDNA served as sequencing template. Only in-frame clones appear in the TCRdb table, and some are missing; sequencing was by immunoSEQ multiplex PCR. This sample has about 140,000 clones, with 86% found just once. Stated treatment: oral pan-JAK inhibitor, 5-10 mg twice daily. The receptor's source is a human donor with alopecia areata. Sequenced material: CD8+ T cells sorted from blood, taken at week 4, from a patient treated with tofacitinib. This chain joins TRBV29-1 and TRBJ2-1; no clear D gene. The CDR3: CSVGEPGWNEQFF. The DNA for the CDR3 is TGCAGCGTTGGAGAGCCAGGATGGAATGAGCAGTTCTTC.